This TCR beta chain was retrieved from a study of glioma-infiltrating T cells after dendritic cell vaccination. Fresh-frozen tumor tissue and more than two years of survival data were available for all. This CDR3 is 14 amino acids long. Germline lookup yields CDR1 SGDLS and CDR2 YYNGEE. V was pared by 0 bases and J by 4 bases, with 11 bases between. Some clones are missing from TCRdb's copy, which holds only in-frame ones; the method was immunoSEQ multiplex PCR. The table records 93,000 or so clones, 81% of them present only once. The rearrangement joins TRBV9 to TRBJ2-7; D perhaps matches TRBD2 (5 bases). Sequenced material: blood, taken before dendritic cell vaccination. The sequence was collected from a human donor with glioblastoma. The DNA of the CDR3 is TGTGCCAGCAGCGTAGATGCTAGCAGTTACGAGCAGTACTTC. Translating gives CASSVDASSYEQYF.